This T cell receptor (beta chain) was identified in a study of blood T cell repertoires in COVID-19. The assay was immunoSEQ multiplex PCR, and TCRdb's table has in-frame clones only and misses some. The sample lists around 110,000 clones, over 65% occurring once. Per germline, CDR1 MNHNS and CDR2 SASEGT. After removal of 3 bases from V and 3 bases from J, the junction contained 4 bases not matched to a gene. The CDR3 runs to 14 residues. The V gene is TRBV6-1, the J gene TRBJ1-1; 7 bases map to TRBD1. The clonotype originates from a man aged 25 to 40 with acute or convalescent COVID-19. The specimen was peripheral blood. The CDR3 DNA sequence: TGTGCCAGCAGTGATGGACAGGCCGACACTGAAGCTTTCTTT. Protein: CASSDGQADTEAFF.